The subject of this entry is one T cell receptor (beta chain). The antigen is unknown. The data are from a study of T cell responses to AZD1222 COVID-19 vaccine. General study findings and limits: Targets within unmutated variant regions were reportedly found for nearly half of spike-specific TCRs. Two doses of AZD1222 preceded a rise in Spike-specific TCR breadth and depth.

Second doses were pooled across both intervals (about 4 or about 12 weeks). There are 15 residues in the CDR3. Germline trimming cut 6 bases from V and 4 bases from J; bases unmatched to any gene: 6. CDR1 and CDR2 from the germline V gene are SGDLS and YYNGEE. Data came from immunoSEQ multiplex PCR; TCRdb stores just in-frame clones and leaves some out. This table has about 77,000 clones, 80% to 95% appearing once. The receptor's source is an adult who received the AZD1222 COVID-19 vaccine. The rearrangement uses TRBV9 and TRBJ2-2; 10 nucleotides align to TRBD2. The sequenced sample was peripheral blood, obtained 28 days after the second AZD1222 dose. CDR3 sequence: CASTQAGGGTGELFF. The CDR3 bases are TGTGCCAGCACACAAGCGGGAGGGGGCACCGGGGAGCTGTTTTTT.